These 4 T cell receptor beta chains share one sample of origin, sequenced in a study of blood T cell repertoires in COVID-19. Only in-frame clones appear in the TCRdb table, and some are missing; sequencing was by immunoSEQ multiplex PCR. The sample includes around 130,000 clones, just under 85% of them seen just once. The sample comprised peripheral blood. Every receptor here comes from a human donor in a cohort sampled during active COVID-19.

The chain is built from TRBV9 and TRBJ2-1; perhaps TRBD1 as D (5 bases). Germline lookup yields CDR1 SGDLS and CDR2 YYNGEE. V lost 4 bases, J lost 7 bases, and 18 bases lay in between. The CDR3 sequence is 15 residues long. The CDR3 region is CASSPQSKGVNEQFF. The CDR3 bases are TGTGCCAGCAGCCCTCAATCAAAAGGGGTTAATGAGCAGTTCTTC. Combining the CDR3 with reference TRBV9 and TRBJ2-1 gives the whole variable domain DSGVTQTPKHLITATGQRVTLRCSPRSGDLSVYWYQQSLDQGLQFLIQYYNGEERAKGNILERFSAQQFPDLHSELNLSSLELGDSALYFCASSPQSKGVNEQFFGPGTRLTVL.

The chain is built from TRBV9 and TRBJ2-7; 12 bases line up with TRBD1. Germline trimming cut 8 bases from V and 6 bases from J; bases unmatched to any gene: 3. This CDR3 comprises 12 residues. Germline V gene sequence: CDR1 SGDLS, CDR2 YYNGEE. Written as DNA, the CDR3 is TGTGCCAGTGGGACAGGGGGCGGCGAGCAGTACTTC. This gives the protein CASGTGGGEQYF. The full variable domain, its missing parts supplied by reference TRBV9 and TRBJ2-7, is DSGVTQTPKHLITATGQRVTLRCSPRSGDLSVYWYQQSLDQGLQFLIQYYNGEERAKGNILERFSAQQFPDLHSELNLSSLELGDSALYFCASGTGGGEQYFGPGTRLTVT.

The chain couples TRBV19 to TRBJ1-2; 9 bases fit TRBD1. This CDR3 comprises 14 residues. With 5 bases clipped from V and 5 bases from J, the junction kept 6 bases outside the gene matches. Germline V gene data show CDR1 as LNHDA and CDR2 as SQIVND (reference sequence). DNA for the CDR3: TGTGCCAGTAGTCCCCGGGACAGGGCATATGGCTACACCTTC. Translated: CASSPRDRAYGYTF.

The chain employs TRBV5-6 and TRBJ1-6, with 7 bases fitting TRBD1. The J segment lost 9 bases and the V segment lost 4 bases, leaving 10 bases of the junction unmatched. The CDR3 runs to 15 residues. CDR1 SGHDT and CDR2 YYEEEE come from the germline V gene. The CDR3 region is CASSTYQGVTSPLHF. CDR3 coding DNA: TGTGCCAGCAGCACCTATCAGGGGGTAACTTCACCCCTCCACTTT.